These 7 T cell receptor beta chains were sequenced from one sample in a study of beta chain features in type 1 diabetes. Findings and caveats of the study: Researchers report that Type 1 diabetes patients had moderately but significantly shorter TCRB CDR3s across all four CD4+ subsets.

These TCRs are of unknown antigen specificity. The isolated RNA, all of it, was reverse transcribed, so expressed TCRB transcripts were what got sequenced. Sequencing was performed with immunoSEQ multiplex PCR; in TCRdb, only in-frame clones are kept and a portion is missing. The repertoire consists of 100,000 to 150,000 clones, with 7% to 10% occurring once and the leading ten covering 0.75%. Sample: central memory CD4+ T cells from blood. These receptors all stem from a man aged 25-45 years with type 1 diabetes.

This clone was recorded a few times. The J gene is TRBJ2-1, the V gene TRBV5-1; possible D gene TRBD1, 6 bases. The germline V gene has CDR1 SGHRS and CDR2 YFSETQ. The length of the CDR3 is 13 residues. The V end was cut by 3 bases, the J end by 5 bases, with 9 bases between. The chain's CDR3 is CASSYGDNNEQFF. CDR3 DNA sequence: TGCGCCAGCAGCTATGGGGACAACAATGAGCAGTTCTTC.

The chain links TRBV19 to TRBJ2-5; 10 bases match TRBD2. V was pared by 4 bases and J by 2 bases, with 10 bases of the junction left unmatched. Germline CDR1 and CDR2: LNHDA and SQIVND (reference sequence). This CDR3 spans 17 amino acids. CDR3 nucleotide sequence: TGTGCCAGTAGTACAGGACTAGCGGTAAACATACAAGAGACCCAGTACTTC. This gives the protein CASSTGLAVNIQETQYF.

The V call is TRBV6-5, the J call TRBJ2-6; maybe TRBD1 (5 bases). Deletions cut 8 bases from V and 1 base from J, with 12 bases between. Germline V gene data show CDR1 as MNHEY and CDR2 as SVGAGI. The CDR3 sequence is 15 residues long. CDR3 residues: CASGALQSGANVLTF. DNA of the CDR3: TGTGCCAGCGGGGCCCTACAATCTGGGGCCAACGTCCTGACTTTC.

This sequence joins TRBV29-1 and TRBJ2-3, with 10 positions matching TRBD2. The length of the CDR3 is 15 residues. V dropped 6 bases and J dropped 3; count of bases not matched to a gene: 9. CDR1 and CDR2 (germline): SQVTM, ANQGSEA. CDR3 bases: TGCAGCGTCAGCGGGGGGGCTGGGAGAACAGATACGCAGTATTTT. This gives the protein CSVSGGAGRTDTQYF.

V usage is TRBV1 and J usage is TRBJ1-4. TRBV1 counts as a pseudogene. This CDR3 comprises 16 residues. The CDR3 DNA reads as TGCACCAGCAGCCATTTTTGCGGCCCCCGGCGTGAAAAACTGTTTTTT. It yields the protein CTSSHFCGPRREKLFF.

V is TRBV5-1 and J is TRBJ1-4; D uncertain. The CDR3 length is 13 residues. Trimming stripped 3 bases from V and 8 bases from J, with 11 bases between. Germline values: CDR1 SGHRS, CDR2 YFSETQ. In DNA, the CDR3 is TGCGCCAGCAGCTACTCTCCGGGAGAAAAACTGTTTTTT. As protein: CASSYSPGEKLFF.

The chain links TRBV2 to TRBJ2-6; D perhaps matches TRBD2 (5 bases). The germline V gene has CDR1 SNHLY and CDR2 FYNNEI. There are 14 residues in the CDR3. Trimming left V 8 bases short and J 2 bases short, with 10 bases between. CDR3 DNA: TGTGCCAGCCTGAGGGTAGCTGGGGCCAACGTCCTGACTTTC. Residues: CASLRVAGANVLTF.